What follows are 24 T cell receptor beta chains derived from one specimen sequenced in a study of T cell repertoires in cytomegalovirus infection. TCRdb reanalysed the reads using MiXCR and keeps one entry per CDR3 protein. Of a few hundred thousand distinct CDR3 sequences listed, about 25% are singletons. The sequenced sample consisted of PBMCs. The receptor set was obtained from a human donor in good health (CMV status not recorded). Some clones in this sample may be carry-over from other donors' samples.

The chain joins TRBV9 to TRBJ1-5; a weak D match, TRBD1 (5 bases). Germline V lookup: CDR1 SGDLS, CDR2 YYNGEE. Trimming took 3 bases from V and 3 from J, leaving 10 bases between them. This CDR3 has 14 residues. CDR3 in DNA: TGTGCCAGCAGCGCGGGGGGGATCAATCAGCCCCAGCATTTT. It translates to CASSAGGINQPQHF.

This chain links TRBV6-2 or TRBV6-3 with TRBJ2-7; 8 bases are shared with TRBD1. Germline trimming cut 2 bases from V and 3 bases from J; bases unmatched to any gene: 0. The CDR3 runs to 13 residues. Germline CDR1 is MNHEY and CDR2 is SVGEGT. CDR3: CASSYGTGYEQYF. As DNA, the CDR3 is TGTGCCAGCAGTTACGGGACAGGCTACGAGCAGTACTTC.

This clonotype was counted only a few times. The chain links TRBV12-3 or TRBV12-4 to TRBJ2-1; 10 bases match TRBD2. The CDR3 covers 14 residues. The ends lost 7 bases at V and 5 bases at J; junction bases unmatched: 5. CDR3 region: CASIPSGSDNEQFF. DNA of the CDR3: TGTGCCAGCATCCCTAGCGGGAGCGACAATGAGCAGTTCTTC.

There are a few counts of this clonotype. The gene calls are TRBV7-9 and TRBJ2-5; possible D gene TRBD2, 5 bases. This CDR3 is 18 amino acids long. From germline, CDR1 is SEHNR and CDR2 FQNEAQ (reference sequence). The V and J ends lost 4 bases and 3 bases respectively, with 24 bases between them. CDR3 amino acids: CASSSPPGRGGPEETQYF. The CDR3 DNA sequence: TGTGCCAGCAGCTCACCTCCCGGGCGAGGCGGGCCCGAAGAGACCCAGTACTTC.

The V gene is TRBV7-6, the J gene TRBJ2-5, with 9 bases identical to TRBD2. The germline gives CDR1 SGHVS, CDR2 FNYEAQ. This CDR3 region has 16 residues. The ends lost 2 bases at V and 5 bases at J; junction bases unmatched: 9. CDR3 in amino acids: CASSLRGGRASETQYF. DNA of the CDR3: TGTGCCAGCAGCTTACGGGGCGGGAGGGCCTCGGAGACCCAGTACTTC.

CDR3 bases: TGTGCCATCAGTGGTTTGGGCGGCCCGGAGAACACTGAAGCTTTCTTT. This gives the protein CAISGLGGPENTEAFF. V gene TRBV10-3 combines with J gene TRBJ1-1; no reliable D call. V was clipped by 4 bases and J by 1 base, with 16 bases between them. The germline gives CDR1 ENHRY, CDR2 SYGVKD. The CDR3 is 16 amino acids.

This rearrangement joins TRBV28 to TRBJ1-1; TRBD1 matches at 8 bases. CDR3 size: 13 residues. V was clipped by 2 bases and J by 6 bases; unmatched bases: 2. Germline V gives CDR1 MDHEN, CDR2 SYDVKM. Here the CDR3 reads CASSLPRGPEAFF. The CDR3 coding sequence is TGTGCCAGCAGTTTACCCAGGGGGCCTGAAGCTTTCTTT.

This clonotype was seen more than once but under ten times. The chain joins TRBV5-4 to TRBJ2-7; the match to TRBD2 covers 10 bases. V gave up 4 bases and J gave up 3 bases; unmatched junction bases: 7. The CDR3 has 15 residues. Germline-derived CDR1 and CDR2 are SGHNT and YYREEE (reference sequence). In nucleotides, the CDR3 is TGTGCCAGCAGCGTGAGCGGGAGGGCCCTCTACGAGCAGTACTTC. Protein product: CASSVSGRALYEQYF. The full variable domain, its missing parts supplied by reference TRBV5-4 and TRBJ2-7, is ETGVTQSPTHLIKTRGQQVTLRCSSQSGHNTVSWYQQALGQGPQFIFQYYREEENGRGNFPPRFSGLQFPNYSSELNVNALELDDSALYLCASSVSGRALYEQYFGPGTRLTVT.

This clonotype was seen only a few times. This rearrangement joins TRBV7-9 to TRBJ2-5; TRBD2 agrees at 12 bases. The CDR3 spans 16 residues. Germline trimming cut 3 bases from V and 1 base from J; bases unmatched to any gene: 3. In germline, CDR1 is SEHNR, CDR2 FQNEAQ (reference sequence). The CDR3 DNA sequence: TGTGCCAGCAGCTTCGGACTAGCGGGGCTCCAAGAGACCCAGTACTTC. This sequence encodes CASSFGLAGLQETQYF.

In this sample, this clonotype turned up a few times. The CDR3 DNA reads as TGTGCCAGCAGCCAGGGACAGGGGTTCGGCACAGATACGCAGTATTTT. Amino acid sequence: CASSQGQGFGTDTQYF. The chain is built from TRBV6-5 and TRBJ2-3; TRBD1 aligns across 10 bases. V was clipped by 6 bases and J by 1 base; unmatched bases: 7. CDR1 is MNHEY and CDR2 is SVGAGI in the germline V gene. This CDR3 is built from 16 residues.

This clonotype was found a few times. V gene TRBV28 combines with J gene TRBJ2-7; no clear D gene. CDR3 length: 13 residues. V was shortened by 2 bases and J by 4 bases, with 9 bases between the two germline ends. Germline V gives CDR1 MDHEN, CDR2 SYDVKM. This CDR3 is CASSLEPFYEQYF. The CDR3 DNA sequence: TGTGCCAGCAGTTTAGAGCCGTTTTACGAGCAGTACTTC.

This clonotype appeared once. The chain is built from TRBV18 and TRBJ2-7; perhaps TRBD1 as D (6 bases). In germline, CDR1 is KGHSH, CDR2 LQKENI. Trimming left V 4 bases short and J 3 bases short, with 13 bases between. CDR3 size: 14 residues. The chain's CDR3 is CASSLATDSYEQYF. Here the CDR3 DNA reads TGTGCCAGCTCACTGGCAACGGACAGCTACGAGCAGTACTTC.

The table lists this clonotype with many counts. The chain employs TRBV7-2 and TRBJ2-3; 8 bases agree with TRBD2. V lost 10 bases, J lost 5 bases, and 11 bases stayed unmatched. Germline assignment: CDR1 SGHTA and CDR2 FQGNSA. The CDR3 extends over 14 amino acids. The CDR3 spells CATKLAASRDTQYF. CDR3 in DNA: TGTGCCACCAAACTAGCGGCATCAAGAGATACGCAGTATTTT.

This CDR3 reads CASNPGQGDVFSNQPQHF. In nucleotides, the CDR3 is TGTGCCAGCAATCCGGGACAGGGGGATGTTTTTAGCAATCAGCCCCAGCATTTT. The chain uses TRBV28 and TRBJ1-5; TRBD1 matches 11 bases. V lost 7 bases and J lost 0; bases outside the gene matches: 11. Germline CDR1 and CDR2: MDHEN and SYDVKM. There are 18 residues in the CDR3.

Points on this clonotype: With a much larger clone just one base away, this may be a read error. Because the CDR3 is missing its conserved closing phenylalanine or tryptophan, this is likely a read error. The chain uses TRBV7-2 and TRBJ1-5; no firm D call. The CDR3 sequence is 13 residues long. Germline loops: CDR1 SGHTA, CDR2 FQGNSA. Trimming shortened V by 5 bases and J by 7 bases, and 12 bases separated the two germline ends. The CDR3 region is CASSELKEQPQHL. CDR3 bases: TGTGCCAGCAGCGAGCTCAAAGAACAGCCCCAGCATTTG.

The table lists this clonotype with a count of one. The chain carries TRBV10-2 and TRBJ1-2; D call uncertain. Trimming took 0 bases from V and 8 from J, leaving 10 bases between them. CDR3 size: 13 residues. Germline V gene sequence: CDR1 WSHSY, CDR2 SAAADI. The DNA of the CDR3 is TGCGCCAGCAGTGAGTCGACTCGGGAGGGCTACACCTTC. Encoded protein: CASSESTREGYTF.

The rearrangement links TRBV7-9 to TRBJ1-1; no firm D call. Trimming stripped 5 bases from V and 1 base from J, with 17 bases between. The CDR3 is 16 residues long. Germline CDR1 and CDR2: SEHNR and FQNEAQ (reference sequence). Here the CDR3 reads CASSPNRMNRNTEAFF. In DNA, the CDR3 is TGTGCCAGCAGCCCGAATAGAATGAATCGGAACACTGAAGCTTTCTTT. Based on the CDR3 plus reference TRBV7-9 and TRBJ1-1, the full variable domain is DTGVSQNPRHKITKRGQNVTFRCDPISEHNRLYWYRQTLGQGPEFLTYFQNEAQLEKSRLLSDRFSAERPKGSFSTLEIQRTEQGDSAMYLCASSPNRMNRNTEAFFGQGTRLTVV.

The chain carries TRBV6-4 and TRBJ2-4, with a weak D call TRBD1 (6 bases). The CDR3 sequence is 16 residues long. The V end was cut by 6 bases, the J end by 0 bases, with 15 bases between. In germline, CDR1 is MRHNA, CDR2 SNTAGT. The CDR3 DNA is TGTGCCAGCAGCCGAGGACAGCCTCTAGCCAAAAACATTCAGTACTTC. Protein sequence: CASSRGQPLAKNIQYF.

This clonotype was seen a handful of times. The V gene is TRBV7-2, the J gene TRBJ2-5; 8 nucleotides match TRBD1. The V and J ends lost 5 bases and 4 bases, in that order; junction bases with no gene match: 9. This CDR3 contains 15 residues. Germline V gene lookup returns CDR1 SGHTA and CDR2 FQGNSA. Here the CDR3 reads CASSRRTGNGETQYF. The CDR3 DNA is TGTGCCAGCAGCCGGCGGACAGGGAATGGAGAGACCCAGTACTTC.

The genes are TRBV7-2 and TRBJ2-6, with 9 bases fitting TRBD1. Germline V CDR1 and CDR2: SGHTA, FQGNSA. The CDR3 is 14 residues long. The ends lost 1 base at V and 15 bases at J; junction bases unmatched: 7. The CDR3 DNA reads TGTGCCAGCAGCTTAGGGGACAGGGTCAATCCCCTGACTTTC. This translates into CASSLGDRVNPLTF.

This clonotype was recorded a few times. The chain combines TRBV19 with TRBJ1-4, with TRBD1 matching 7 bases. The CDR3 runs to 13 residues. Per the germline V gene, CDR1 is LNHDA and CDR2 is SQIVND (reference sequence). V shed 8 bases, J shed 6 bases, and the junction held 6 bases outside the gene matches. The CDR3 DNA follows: TGTGCCAGTTCGGGACAGCGGGATGAAAAACTGTTTTTT. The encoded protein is CASSGQRDEKLFF.

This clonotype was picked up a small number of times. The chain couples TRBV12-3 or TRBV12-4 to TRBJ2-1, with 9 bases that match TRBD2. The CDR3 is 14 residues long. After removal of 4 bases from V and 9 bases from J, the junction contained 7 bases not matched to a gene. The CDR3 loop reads CASSYSGTSSEQFF. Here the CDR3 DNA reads TGTGCCAGCAGTTACTCCGGGACTAGCAGTGAGCAGTTCTTC.

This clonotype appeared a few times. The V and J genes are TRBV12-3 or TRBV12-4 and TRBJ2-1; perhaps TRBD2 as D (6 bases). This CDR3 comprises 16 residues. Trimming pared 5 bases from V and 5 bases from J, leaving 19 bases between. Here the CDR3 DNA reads TGTGCCAGCAGTCCACGGACTATGCCCCGGAACAATGAGCAGTTCTTC. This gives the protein CASSPRTMPRNNEQFF.

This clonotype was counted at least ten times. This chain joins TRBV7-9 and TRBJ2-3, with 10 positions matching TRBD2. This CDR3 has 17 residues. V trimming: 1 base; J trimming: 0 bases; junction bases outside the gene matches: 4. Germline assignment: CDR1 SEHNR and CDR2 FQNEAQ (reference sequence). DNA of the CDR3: TGTGCCAGCAGCTTAGGTGGGGGACTAGCGAGCACAGATACGCAGTATTTT. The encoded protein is CASSLGGGLASTDTQYF.